This TCR beta chain was profiled in a study of blood T cell repertoires in COVID-19. This clone appeared a few times. Study processing details: Reference gene primer amplification in the assay estimated nucleated cell counts. Some clones are missing from TCRdb's copy, which holds only in-frame ones; the method was immunoSEQ multiplex PCR. V, J and clone size reflect that table, while D and trimming were determined from the DNA. Among hundreds of thousands of clones, around 90% were seen once, and the ten largest hold 9% to 9.5%. V lost 0 bases and J lost 4, with 12 bases in between. The V gene's germline CDR1 is MNHNS and CDR2 SASEGT. The CDR3 contains 15 residues.

The sequencing sample was made of peripheral blood. This clonotype was obtained from a young man with active or convalescent COVID-19. The chain joins TRBV6-1 to TRBJ1-2; no definite D call. The DNA for the CDR3 is TGTGCCAGCAGTGAAGCGCAAACGGGATCCTATGGCTACACCTTC. It codes for CASSEAQTGSYGYTF.